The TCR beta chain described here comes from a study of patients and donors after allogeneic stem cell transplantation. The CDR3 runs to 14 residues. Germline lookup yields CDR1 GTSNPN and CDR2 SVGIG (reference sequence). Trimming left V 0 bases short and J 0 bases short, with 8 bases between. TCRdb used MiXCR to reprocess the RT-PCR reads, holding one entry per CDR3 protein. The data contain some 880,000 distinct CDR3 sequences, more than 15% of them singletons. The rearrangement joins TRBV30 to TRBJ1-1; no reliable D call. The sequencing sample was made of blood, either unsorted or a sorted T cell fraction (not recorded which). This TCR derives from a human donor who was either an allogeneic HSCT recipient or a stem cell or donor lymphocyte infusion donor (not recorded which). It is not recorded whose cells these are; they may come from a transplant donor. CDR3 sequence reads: CAWSVLTMNTEAFF. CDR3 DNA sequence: TGTGCCTGGAGTGTACTGACGATGAACACTGAAGCTTTCTTT.